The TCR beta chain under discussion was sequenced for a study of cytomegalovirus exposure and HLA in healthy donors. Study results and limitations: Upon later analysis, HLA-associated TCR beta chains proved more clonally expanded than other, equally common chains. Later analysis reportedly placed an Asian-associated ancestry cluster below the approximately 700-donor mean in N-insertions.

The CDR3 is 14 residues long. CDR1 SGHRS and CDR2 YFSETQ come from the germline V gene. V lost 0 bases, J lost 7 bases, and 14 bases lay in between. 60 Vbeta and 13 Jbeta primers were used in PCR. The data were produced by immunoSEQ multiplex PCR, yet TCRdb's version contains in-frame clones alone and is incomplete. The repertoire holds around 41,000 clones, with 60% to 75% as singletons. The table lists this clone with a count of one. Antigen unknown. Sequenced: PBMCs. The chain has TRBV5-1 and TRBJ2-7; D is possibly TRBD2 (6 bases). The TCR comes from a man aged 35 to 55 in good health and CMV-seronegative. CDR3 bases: TGCGCCAGCAGCTTGGAGGGGTCGGCGGGGGAGCAGTACTTC. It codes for CASSLEGSAGEQYF.